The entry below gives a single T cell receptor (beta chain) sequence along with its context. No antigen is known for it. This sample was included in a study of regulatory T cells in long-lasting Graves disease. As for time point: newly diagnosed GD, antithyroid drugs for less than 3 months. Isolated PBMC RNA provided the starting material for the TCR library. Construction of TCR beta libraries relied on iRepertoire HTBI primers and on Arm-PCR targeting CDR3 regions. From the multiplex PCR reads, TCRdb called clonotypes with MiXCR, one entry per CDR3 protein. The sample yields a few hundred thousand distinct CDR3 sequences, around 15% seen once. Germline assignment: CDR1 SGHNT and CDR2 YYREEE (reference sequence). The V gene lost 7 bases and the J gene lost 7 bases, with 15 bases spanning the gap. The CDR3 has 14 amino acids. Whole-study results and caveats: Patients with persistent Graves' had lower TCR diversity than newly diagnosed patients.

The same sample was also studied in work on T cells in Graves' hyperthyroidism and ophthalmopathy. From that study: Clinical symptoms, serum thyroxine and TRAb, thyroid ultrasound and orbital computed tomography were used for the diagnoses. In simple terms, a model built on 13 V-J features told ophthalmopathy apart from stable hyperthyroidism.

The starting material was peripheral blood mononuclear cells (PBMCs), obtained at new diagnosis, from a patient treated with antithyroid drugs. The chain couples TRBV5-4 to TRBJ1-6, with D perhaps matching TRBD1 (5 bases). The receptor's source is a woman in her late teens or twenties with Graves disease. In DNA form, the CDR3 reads TGTGCCAGCTCTCCGGAGCAGGGCAATTCACCCCTCCACTTT. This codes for CASSPEQGNSPLHF.